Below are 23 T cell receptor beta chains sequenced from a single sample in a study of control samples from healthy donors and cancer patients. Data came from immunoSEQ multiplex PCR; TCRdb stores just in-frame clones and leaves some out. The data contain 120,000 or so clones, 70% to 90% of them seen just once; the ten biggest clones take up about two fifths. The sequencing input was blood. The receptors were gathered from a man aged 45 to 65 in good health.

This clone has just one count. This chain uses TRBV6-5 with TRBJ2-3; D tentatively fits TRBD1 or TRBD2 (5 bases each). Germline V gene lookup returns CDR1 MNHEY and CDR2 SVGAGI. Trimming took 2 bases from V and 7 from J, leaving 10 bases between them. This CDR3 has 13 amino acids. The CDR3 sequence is CASSYGGENTQYF. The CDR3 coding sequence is TGTGCCAGCAGTTACGGGGGAGAAAATACGCAGTATTTT.

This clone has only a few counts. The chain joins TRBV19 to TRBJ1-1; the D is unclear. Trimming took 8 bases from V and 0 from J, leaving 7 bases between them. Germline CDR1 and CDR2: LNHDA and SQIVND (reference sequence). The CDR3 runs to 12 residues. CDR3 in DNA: TGTGCCAGTTTAAATATGAACACTGAAGCTTTCTTT. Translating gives CASLNMNTEAFF.

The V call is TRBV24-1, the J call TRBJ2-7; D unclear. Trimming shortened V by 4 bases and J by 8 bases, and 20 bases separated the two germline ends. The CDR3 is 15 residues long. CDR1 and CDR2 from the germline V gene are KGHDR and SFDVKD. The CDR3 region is CATSDPRDGDPQQYF. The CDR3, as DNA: TGTGCCACCAGTGACCCCCGAGACGGAGACCCCCAGCAGTACTTC.

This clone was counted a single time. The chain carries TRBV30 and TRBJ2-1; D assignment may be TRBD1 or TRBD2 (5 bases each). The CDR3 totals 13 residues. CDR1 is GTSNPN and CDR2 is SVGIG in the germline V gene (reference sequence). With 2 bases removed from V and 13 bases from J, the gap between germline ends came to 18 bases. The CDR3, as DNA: TGTGCCTGGAGTCCGATACTAGGGGATGGACAGTTCTTC. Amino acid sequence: CAWSPILGDGQFF.

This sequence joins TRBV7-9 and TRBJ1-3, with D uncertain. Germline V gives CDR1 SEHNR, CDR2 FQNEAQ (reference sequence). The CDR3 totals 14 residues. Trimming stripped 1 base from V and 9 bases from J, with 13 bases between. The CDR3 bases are TGTGCCAGCAGCTTAGTCGGGGAGAGGGTCACCATATATTTT. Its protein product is CASSLVGERVTIYF.

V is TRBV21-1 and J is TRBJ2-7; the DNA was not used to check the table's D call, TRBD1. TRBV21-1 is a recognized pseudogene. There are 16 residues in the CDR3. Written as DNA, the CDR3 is TGTGCCAGCAGCAAAGCGCGGAGGGGGCCTTTTGACGAGCAGTACTTC. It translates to CASSKARRGPFDEQYF.

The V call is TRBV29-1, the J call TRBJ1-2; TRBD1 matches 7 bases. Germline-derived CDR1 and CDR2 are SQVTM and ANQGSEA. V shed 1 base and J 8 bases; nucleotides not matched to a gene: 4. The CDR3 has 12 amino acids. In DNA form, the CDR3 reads TGCAGCGTTGAAGCTACAGGGGCAGGCTACACCTTC. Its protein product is CSVEATGAGYTF.

The CDR3 nucleotides read TGTGCCAGCAGCGTAGAAGTGACAGGCTACTCTGGAAACACCATATATTTT. This encodes CASSVEVTGYSGNTIYF. The J gene is TRBJ1-3, the V gene TRBV9; possibly TRBD1 for D (6 bases). The V end lost 0 bases, the J end lost 0 bases, and 13 bases lay between the germline ends. CDR1 SGDLS and CDR2 YYNGEE come from the germline V gene. This CDR3 has 17 amino acids.

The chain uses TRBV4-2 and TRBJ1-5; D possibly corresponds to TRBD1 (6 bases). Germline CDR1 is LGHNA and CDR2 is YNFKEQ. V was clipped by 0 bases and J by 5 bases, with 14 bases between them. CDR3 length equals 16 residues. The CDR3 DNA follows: TGTGCCAGCAGCCAAGATAGGGGCAGGGGTGATCAGCCCCAGCATTTT. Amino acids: CASSQDRGRGDQPQHF.

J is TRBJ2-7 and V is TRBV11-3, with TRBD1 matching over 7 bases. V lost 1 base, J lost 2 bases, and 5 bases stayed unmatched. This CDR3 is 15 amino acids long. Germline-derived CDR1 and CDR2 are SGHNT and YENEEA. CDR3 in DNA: TGTGCCAGCAGCTTAGGTACAGGGGTGGCCTACGAGCAGTACTTC. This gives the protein CASSLGTGVAYEQYF.

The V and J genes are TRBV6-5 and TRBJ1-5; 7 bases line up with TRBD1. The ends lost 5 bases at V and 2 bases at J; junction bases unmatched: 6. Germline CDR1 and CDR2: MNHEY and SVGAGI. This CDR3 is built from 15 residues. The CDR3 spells CASSRQGFGNQPQHF. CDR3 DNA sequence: TGTGCCAGCAGTCGACAGGGTTTTGGCAATCAGCCCCAGCATTTT.

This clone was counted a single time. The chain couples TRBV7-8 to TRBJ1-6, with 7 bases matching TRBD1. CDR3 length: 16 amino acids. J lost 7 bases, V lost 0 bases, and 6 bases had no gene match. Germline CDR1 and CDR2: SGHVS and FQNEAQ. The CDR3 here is CASSLAKAGGNSPLHF. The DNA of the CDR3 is TGTGCCAGCAGCTTAGCGAAGGCAGGGGGAAATTCACCCCTCCACTTT.

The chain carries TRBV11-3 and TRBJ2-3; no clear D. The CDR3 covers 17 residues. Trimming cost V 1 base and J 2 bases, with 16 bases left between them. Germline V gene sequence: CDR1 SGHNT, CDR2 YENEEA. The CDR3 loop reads CASSLGYGRSDTDTQYF. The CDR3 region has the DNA TGTGCCAGCAGCTTAGGATACGGACGGAGCGACACAGATACGCAGTATTTT. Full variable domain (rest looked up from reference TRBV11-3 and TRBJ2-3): EAGVVQSPRYKIIEKKQPVAFWCNPISGHNTLYWYLQNLGQGPELLIRYENEEAVDDSQLPKDRFSAERLKGVDSTLKIQPAELGDSAVYLCASSLGYGRSDTDTQYFGPGTRLTVL.

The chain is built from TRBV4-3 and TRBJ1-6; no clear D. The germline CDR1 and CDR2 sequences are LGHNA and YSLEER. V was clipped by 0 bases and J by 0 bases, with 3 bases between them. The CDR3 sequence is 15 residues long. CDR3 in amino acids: CASSQESSYNSPLHF. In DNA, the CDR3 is TGCGCCAGCAGCCAAGAAAGCTCCTATAATTCACCCCTCCACTTT.

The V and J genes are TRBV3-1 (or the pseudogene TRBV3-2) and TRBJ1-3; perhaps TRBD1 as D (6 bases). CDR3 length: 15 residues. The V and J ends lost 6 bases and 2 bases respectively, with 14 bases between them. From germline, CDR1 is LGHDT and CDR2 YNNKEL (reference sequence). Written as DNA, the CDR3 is TGTGCCAGCAGTAATCTACAGGGAACTGGAAACACCATATATTTT. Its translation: CASSNLQGTGNTIYF.

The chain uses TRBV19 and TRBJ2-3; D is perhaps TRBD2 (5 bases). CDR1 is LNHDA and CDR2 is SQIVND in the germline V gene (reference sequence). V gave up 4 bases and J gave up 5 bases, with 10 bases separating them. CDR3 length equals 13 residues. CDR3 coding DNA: TGTGCCAGTAGTACACTAGGGATAGATACGCAGTATTTT. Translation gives CASSTLGIDTQYF.

CDR3 coding DNA: TGTGCCAGCGGCGCCCAGCTTCGGGGGGGCGGGGAGCTGTTTTTT. As protein: CASGAQLRGGGELFF. The chain is built from TRBV2 and TRBJ2-2; 8 nucleotides agree with TRBD2. J lost 7 bases, V lost 8 bases, and 12 bases had no gene match. Germline CDR1 and CDR2: SNHLY and FYNNEI. The CDR3 runs 15 residues.

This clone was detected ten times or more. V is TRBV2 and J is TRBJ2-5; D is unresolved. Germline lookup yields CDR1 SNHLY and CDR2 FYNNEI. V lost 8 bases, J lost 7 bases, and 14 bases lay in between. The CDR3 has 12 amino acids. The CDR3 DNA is TGTGCCAGCGGGGTCCAACGTGGGACCCAGTACTTC. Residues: CASGVQRGTQYF.

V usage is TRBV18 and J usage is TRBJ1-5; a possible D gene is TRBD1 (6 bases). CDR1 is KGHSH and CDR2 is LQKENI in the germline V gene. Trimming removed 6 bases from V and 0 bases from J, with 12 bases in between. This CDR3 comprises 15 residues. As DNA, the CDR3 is TGTGCCAGCTCGGACGGGACACCTAGCAATCAGCCCCAGCATTTT. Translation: CASSDGTPSNQPQHF.

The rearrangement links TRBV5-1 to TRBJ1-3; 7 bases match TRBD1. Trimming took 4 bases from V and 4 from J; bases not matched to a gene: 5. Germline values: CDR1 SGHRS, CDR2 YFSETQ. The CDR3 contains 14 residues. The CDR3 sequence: CASSPPGQGNTIYF. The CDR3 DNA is TGCGCCAGCAGCCCACCGGGACAGGGAAACACCATATATTTT.

The DNA of the CDR3 is TGTGCCAGCAGTTACTGGGGGGCTAGCAATCAGCCCCAGCATTTT. Protein: CASSYWGASNQPQHF. This rearrangement joins TRBV6-2 or TRBV6-3 to TRBJ1-5; a possible D gene is TRBD1 (6 bases). This CDR3 region has 15 residues. The V end lost 1 base, the J end lost 0 bases, and 7 bases lay between the germline ends. The germline V gene encodes CDR1 MNHEY and CDR2 SVGEGT.

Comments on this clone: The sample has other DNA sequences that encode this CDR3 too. CDR3: CASSPTGGEETQYF. The CDR3 DNA follows: TGTGCCAGCAGTCCGACAGGGGGCGAGGAGACCCAGTACTTC. This sequence joins TRBV6-6 and TRBJ2-5; TRBD1 matches at 10 bases. The germline V gene has CDR1 MNHNY and CDR2 SVGAGI (reference sequence). CDR3 length equals 14 residues. The junction had 5 bases not matched to a gene; V was cut back by 5 bases and J by 5 bases.

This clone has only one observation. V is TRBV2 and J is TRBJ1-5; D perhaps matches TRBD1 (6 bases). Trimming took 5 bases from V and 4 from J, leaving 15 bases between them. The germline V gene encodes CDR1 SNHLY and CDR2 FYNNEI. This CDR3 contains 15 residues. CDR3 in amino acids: CASSSPGQGNQPQHF. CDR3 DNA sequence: TGTGCCAGCAGTTCTCCGGGACAAGGAAATCAGCCCCAGCATTTT.